One T cell receptor (beta chain) is described in this entry. Its target is not known. J gave up 4 bases and V 5 bases, and 10 bases lay outside the gene matches. The CDR3 runs to 16 residues. TCRdb reprocessed the RT-PCR reads with MiXCR, giving one entry per CDR3 protein. The sample has about 500,000 distinct CDR3 sequences; more than 15% are singletons. The record originates from a study of response to subunit inactivated influenza vaccine. Study results and limitations: Every seasonal influenza vaccination brings in few new T cells, the authors suggested.

The clonotype originates from a man aged 50-75 years who received an inactivated influenza vaccine. The source was CD4+ T cells sorted from PBMCs, collected about 23 months after vaccination. The chain links TRBV12-3 or TRBV12-4 to TRBJ2-2; 7 nucleotides agree with TRBD1. CDR3 loop: CASSANIRGITGELFF. The CDR3 DNA follows: TGTGCCAGCAGTGCGAACATCAGGGGGATCACCGGGGAGCTGTTTTTT.